The sequence of this T cell receptor beta chain was determined in a study of cytomegalovirus exposure and HLA in healthy donors. Comments on this clone: Its target is unknown.

The CDR3 spans 17 residues. Trimming stripped 5 bases from V and 0 bases from J, with 17 bases between. Germline V gives CDR1 SGHAT, CDR2 FQNNGV. Findings and limits, study-wide: Cytomegalovirus status, reportedly, was diagnosed with high specificity and sensitivity by the classifier.

The PCR was carried out with 60 Vbeta primers and 13 Jbeta primers. Produced via immunoSEQ multiplex PCR; TCRdb's table is partial and in-frame only. The data hold 150,000 or so clones, with 74% observed a single time. The chain carries TRBV11-2 and TRBJ2-1, with D possibly matching TRBD2 (6 bases). This receptor was taken from a man younger than 40 in good health and CMV-seronegative. The sample comprised PBMCs. CDR3 region: CASSLRAPGSSYNEQFF. The CDR3 coding sequence is TGTGCCAGCAGCCTGCGCGCGCCCGGGAGCTCCTACAATGAGCAGTTCTTC.